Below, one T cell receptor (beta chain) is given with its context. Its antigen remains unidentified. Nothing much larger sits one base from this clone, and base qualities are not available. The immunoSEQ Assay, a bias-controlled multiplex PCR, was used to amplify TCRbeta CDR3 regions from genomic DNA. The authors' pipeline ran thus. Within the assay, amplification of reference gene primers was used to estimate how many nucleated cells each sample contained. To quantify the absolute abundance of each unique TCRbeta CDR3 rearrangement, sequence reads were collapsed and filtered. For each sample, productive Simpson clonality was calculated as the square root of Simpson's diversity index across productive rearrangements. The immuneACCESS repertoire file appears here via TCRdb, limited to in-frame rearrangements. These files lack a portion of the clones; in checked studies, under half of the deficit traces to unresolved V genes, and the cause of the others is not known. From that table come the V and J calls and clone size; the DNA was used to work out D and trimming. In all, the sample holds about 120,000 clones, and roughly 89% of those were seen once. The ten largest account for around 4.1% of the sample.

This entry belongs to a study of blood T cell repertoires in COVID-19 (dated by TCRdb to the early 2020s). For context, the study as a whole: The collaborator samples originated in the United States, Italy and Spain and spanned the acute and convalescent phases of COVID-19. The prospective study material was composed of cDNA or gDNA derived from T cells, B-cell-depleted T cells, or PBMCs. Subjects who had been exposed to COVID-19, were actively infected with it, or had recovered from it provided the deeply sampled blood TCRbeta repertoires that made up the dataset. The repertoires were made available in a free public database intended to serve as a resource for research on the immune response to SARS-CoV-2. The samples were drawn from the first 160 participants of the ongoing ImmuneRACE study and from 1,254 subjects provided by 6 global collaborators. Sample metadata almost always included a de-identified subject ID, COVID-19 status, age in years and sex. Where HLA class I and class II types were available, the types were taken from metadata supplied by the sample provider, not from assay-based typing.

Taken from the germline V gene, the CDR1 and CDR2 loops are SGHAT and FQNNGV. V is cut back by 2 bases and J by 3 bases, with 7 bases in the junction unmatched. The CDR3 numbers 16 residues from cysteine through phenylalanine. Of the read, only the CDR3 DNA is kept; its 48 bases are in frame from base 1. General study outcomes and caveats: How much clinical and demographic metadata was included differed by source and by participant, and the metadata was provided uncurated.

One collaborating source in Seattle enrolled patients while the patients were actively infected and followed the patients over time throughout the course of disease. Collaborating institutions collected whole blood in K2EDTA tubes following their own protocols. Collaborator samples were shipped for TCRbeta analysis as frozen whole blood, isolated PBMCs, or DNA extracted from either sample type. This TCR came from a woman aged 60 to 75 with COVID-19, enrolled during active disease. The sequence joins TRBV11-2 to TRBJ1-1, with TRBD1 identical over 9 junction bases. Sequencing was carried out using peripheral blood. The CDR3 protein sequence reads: CASSLITGTGYTEAFF. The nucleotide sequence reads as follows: TGTGCCAGCAGCTTAATCACCGGGACAGGGTACACTGAAGCTTTCTTT.